The subject of this entry is one T cell receptor beta chain. The clone's antigen remains unknown. The sample holds no much larger clone one base away, and base qualities are not on file. The sample belongs to a study of blood T cell repertoires in COVID-19 (dated by TCRdb to 2018 to 2020). Regarding the research as a whole: Samples from collaborators originated in the United States, Italy and Spain and spanned both the acute and convalescent phases of COVID-19. The material from the prospective study consisted of cDNA or gDNA derived from T cells, B-cell-depleted T cells, or PBMCs. The dataset comprised deeply sampled blood TCRbeta repertoires from subjects exposed to, actively infected with, or recovered from COVID-19. The repertoires were released in a freely available public database intended as a resource for research on the immune response to SARS-CoV-2. Samples came from the ongoing ImmuneRACE study (first 160 participants) plus 1,254 subjects from 6 global collaborators. Sample metadata almost always included a de-identified subject ID, COVID-19 status, age in years and sex. Where available, HLA class I and class II types were taken from metadata supplied by the sample provider and were not determined by assay-based typing. Results the study describes overall, beyond this receptor: The amount of clinical and demographic metadata varied by source and participant and was provided uncurated.

TCRbeta CDR3 regions were amplified from genomic DNA using the immunoSEQ Assay, a bias-controlled multiplex PCR. As for the authors' bioinformatics: Nucleated cell counts per sample were estimated from amplification of reference gene primers within the assay. To quantify the absolute abundance of each unique TCRbeta CDR3 rearrangement, sequence reads were collapsed and filtered. For each sample, productive Simpson clonality was calculated as the square root of Simpson's diversity index over productive rearrangements. TCRdb carries this immuneACCESS record with in-frame sequences only. Its versions omit some clonotypes, under half of them owing to an unresolved V gene in the studies checked, with the rest unexplained. V, J and clone size reflect that table, while D and trimming were determined from the DNA. The sample table holds fewer than 200,000 clones, of which around 82% were seen once. Less than 5.5% of the sample is taken by the ten largest.

In the prospective study, participants were about 18 to 95 years old, resided in fewer than 25 geographic areas of the United States, and were enrolled through a virtual design. In the prospective study, participants were assigned to cohorts based on the clinical history participants reported in a screening survey and a study questionnaire. Mobile phlebotomists in the prospective study collected whole blood, serum and a nasopharyngeal or oropharyngeal swab from every participant. Participants in the prospective study had the option to provide additional blood draws and questionnaires over a roughly 2-month period. Before DNA extraction, blood samples from the prospective study were shipped at room temperature or frozen. At the junction V is shortened by 2 bases and J by 0 bases; bases outside the gene matches: 9. The CDR1 and CDR2 encoded by the germline V gene (reference sequence) are LGHDT and YNNKEL. The CDR3 goes from the cysteine to the phenylalanine over 18 residues. Kept here is only the CDR3 DNA, which spans 54 bases and is read in frame from base 1.

This receptor was taken from a woman aged 55-69 years with acute COVID-19. Recombination connected TRBV3-1 (or the pseudogene TRBV3-2) to TRBJ2-2; TRBD2 aligns with 7 central bases. The sequenced sample consisted of PBMCs or T cells enriched from blood (not recorded which). The DNA is TGTGCCAGCAGCCAACGAATCGGACGGGGGGCGAACACCGGGGAGCTGTTTTTT. It codes for CASSQRIGRGANTGELFF.